Listed below are T cell receptor beta chains from one sample, sequenced in a study of PD-1 blockade in classical Hodgkin lymphoma. Method: immunoSEQ multiplex PCR; TCRdb's copy keeps in-frame clones and lacks some. The profile shows tens of thousands of clones, 90% of them singletons. The input for sequencing was peripheral blood mononuclear cells (PBMCs), taken before the fourth cycle of nivolumab. These receptors originate from a human donor with classical Hodgkin lymphoma. The CDR3 runs from the conserved cysteine through the conserved F or W. D genes are given only for firm matches.

NA,TRBJ1-5,TRBV7-2,TGTGCCAGCAGCTTAGAGTTCAATCGGCCCCAGCATTTT,CASSLEFNRPQHF
NA,TRBJ1-5,TRBV27,TGTGCCAGCAGTTTATCGCTCAATCAGCCCCAGCATTTT,CASSLSLNQPQHF
TRBD2,TRBJ2-1,TRBV7-8,TGTGCCAGCAGCCCTCATAGCGGGGGTGTATTTGAGCAGTTCTTC,CASSPHSGGVFEQFF
TRBD1,TRBJ2-7,TRBV5-1,TGCGCCAGCAACCTGGGGGGCGGGACAGGGAACGAGCAGTACTTC,CASNLGGGTGNEQYF
TRBD1,TRBJ1-5,TRBV9,TGTGCCAGCAGCGAACACCCGACAGGGGGAGTCAATCAGCCCCAGCATTTT,CASSEHPTGGVNQPQHF
NA,TRBJ2-7,TRBV2,TGTGCCAGCAGTGAAGATGAGGAACCAATCTACGAGCAGTACTTC,CASSEDEEPIYEQYF
NA,TRBJ2-7,TRBV9,TGTGCCAGCAGCATGACAGGAATCCCCTACGAGCAGTACTTC,CASSMTGIPYEQYF
TRBD1,TRBJ1-6,TRBV18,TGTGCCAGCTCACTTGGGGGACAGGGGGCCTCACCCCTCCACTTT,CASSLGGQGASPLHF
NA,TRBJ2-3,TRBV7-2,TGTGCCAGCAGCTTTTTCACGACCGGCACAGATACGCAGTATTTT,CASSFFTTGTDTQYF
NA,TRBJ1-1,TRBV15,TGTGCCACCAGCAGAGATTTTTCCGGCACTGAAGCTTTCTTT,CATSRDFSGTEAFF
TRBD1,TRBJ2-7,TRBV4-1,TGCGCCAGCAGCCAAACGACAGGGGGCTTATACGAGCAGTACTTC,CASSQTTGGLYEQYF